This TCR beta chain appears in the sequencing data of a study of blood T cells in healthy people across ages. Then a second PCR, running roughly 7 to 11 cycles, was carried out with a sample-barcoded 5' primer and a J-beta primer mix. TCRdb recomputed calls from the 5' RACE reads with MiXCR, one row per CDR3 protein. The sample lists some 1,500,000 distinct CDR3 sequences, under 55% seen once, with roughly 3.7% in the top ten. This CDR3 has 16 residues. Unmatched junction bases numbered 6, after V lost 5 bases and J lost 5 bases. The germline CDR1 and CDR2 sequences are SGHTA and FQGNSA. The V gene is TRBV7-2, the J gene TRBJ2-1; 13 bases align to TRBD2. Source material: blood. The sequence came from a woman between 18 and 30 years old in good health. This CDR3 is CASSPRLAGGHNEQFF. CDR3 DNA sequence: TGTGCCAGCAGCCCGAGACTAGCGGGAGGTCACAATGAGCAGTTCTTC. Using reference TRBV7-2 and TRBJ2-1 for the parts outside the CDR3, the full variable domain is GAGVSQSPSNKVTEKGKDVELRCDPISGHTALYWYRQSLGQGLEFLIYFQGNSAPDKSGLPSDRFSAERTGGSVSTLTIQRTQQEDSAVYLCASSPRLAGGHNEQFFGPGTRLTVL.